The 26 T cell receptor beta chains below come from one sample, sequenced in a study of shared clonotypes between healthy human individuals. The method was immunoSEQ multiplex PCR; TCRdb's version includes in-frame clones alone and lacks a portion of them. The sample includes more than 2,000,000 clones, 85% to 95% seen only once; the top ten take about 0.13%. The sequenced sample was naive CD4+ T cells sorted from blood. This sample's subset: CD45RA+ positively selected. These receptors were taken from a man between 18 and 35 years old in good health.

The V call is TRBV11-2, the J call TRBJ2-1, with 10 bases lining up with TRBD2. Germline V gene sequence: CDR1 SGHAT, CDR2 FQNNGV. The CDR3 is 15 amino acids. Trimming removed 4 bases from V and 8 bases from J; junction bases left unmatched: 8. The CDR3 spells CASSSPSSGSHEQFF. CDR3 in DNA: TGTGCCAGCAGCTCCCCGTCTAGCGGGAGCCATGAGCAGTTCTTC. The full variable domain, rest sourced from reference TRBV11-2 and TRBJ2-1, is EAGVAQSPRYKIIEKRQSVAFWCNPISGHATLYWYQQILGQGPKLLIQFQNNGVVDDSQLPKDRFSAERLKGVDSTLKIQPAKLEDSAVYLCASSSPSSGSHEQFFGPGTRLTVL.

The V gene is TRBV28, the J gene TRBJ1-2; D unclear. The CDR3 is made up of 15 amino acids. The V end was cut by 5 bases, the J end by 6 bases, with 19 bases between. Germline V gives CDR1 MDHEN, CDR2 SYDVKM. CDR3 nucleotide sequence: TGTGCCAGCAGTCCATACACCCGGGTCTCGAATGGCTACACCTTC. It yields the protein CASSPYTRVSNGYTF.

The chain combines TRBV5-1 with TRBJ2-1; possible D gene TRBD2, 6 bases. The germline gives CDR1 SGHRS, CDR2 YFSETQ. The CDR3 extends over 13 amino acids. Trimming pared 5 bases from V and 4 bases from J, leaving 10 bases between. The CDR3 nucleotides are TGCGCCAGCAGGTCTAGCGTTTACAATGAGCAGTTCTTC. Translated, it gives CASRSSVYNEQFF.

DNA of the CDR3: TGTGCCAGCAGTTTTTCCGGGACTAGCGGGGGGGCATACGAGCAGTACTTC. It is translated as CASSFSGTSGGAYEQYF. The gene calls are TRBV27 and TRBJ2-7; 16 positions match TRBD2. Trimming took 3 bases from V and 4 from J; bases not matched to a gene: 6. CDR1 MNHEY and CDR2 SMNVEV come from the germline V gene (reference sequence). This CDR3 contains 17 residues.

The chain is built from TRBV30 and TRBJ1-3; 7 bases are a match to TRBD1. Unmatched junction bases numbered 11, after V lost 3 bases and J lost 0 bases. This CDR3 region has 17 residues. Germline CDR1 is GTSNPN and CDR2 is SVGIG (reference sequence). The CDR3 sequence: CAWRKPGQSFSGNTIYF. CDR3 nucleotides: TGTGCCTGGAGGAAGCCGGGACAGAGCTTCTCTGGAAACACCATATATTTT.

This chain connects TRBV5-1 to TRBJ2-1; 10 nucleotides match TRBD1. Germline assignment: CDR1 SGHRS and CDR2 YFSETQ. The CDR3 covers 15 residues. V dropped 5 bases and J dropped 5; count of bases not matched to a gene: 7. The CDR3 bases are TGCGCCAGCAGTCCGGCGACAGGGGGCAACAATGAGCAGTTCTTC. Its translation: CASSPATGGNNEQFF.

This chain joins TRBV5-1 and TRBJ2-3; 10 positions match TRBD2. CDR1 is SGHRS, CDR2 YFSETQ, per germline. The J segment lost 3 bases and the V segment lost 2 bases, leaving 6 bases of the junction unmatched. The CDR3 has 16 amino acids. The CDR3, as DNA: TGCGCCAGCAGCTTAGGGACTAGCGTAGGGACAGATACGCAGTATTTT. This codes for CASSLGTSVGTDTQYF.

The chain is built from TRBV5-1 and TRBJ1-4; the D gene is possibly TRBD1 (6 bases). Germline CDR1 SGHRS, CDR2 YFSETQ. Trimming shortened V by 4 bases and J by 0 bases, and 22 bases separated the two germline ends. This CDR3 region has 19 residues. CDR3 sequence reads: CASSVTTGQPFATNEKLFF. As DNA, the CDR3 is TGCGCCAGCAGCGTGACAACAGGGCAGCCCTTTGCAACTAATGAAAAACTGTTTTTT.

The chain is built from TRBV19 and TRBJ1-6; TRBD1 matches 8 bases. The V gene's germline CDR1 is LNHDA and CDR2 SQIVND (reference sequence). Trimming at V came to 7 bases and at J to 6 bases, leaving 14 bases not matched to a gene. The CDR3 is made up of 17 amino acids. Here the CDR3 DNA reads TGTGCCAGTAAGGCAGGGGGCGACGTGAGGGTTAATTCACCCCTCCACTTT. Translated: CASKAGGDVRVNSPLHF. The whole variable domain, remainder taken from reference TRBV19 and TRBJ1-6, is DGGITQSPKYLFRKEGQNVTLSCEQNLNHDAMYWYRQDPGQGLRLIYYSQIVNDFQKGDIAEGYSVSREKKESFPLTVTSAQKNPTAFYLCASKAGGDVRVNSPLHFGNGTRLTVT.

The chain uses TRBV28 and TRBJ2-1; tentatively, D is TRBD2 (7 bases). Germline loops: CDR1 MDHEN, CDR2 SYDVKM. The ends were cut back, 7 bases at V and 0 bases at J, with 28 bases in the middle. This CDR3 region has 20 residues. As DNA, the CDR3 is TGTGCCAGCACCACTAGGGCGGGGGCCGATCCTAATTCCTCCTACAATGAGCAGTTCTTC. Translating it yields CASTTRAGADPNSSYNEQFF.

This clone was recorded once. The rearrangement joins TRBV2 to TRBJ2-7; D ambiguous. The CDR3 loop spans 11 amino acids. V was pared by 7 bases and J by 3 bases, with 7 bases between. Germline V gene data show CDR1 as SNHLY and CDR2 as FYNNEI. The CDR3 DNA is TGTGCCAGCAAATGGGACTACGAGCAGTACTTC. Its protein product is CASKWDYEQYF.

Note on this clone: This CDR3 is also generated by other DNA sequences in the sample. This chain uses TRBV5-1 with TRBJ2-7, with 8 positions matching TRBD1. V trimming: 2 bases; J trimming: 7 bases; junction bases outside the gene matches: 5. Per the germline V gene, CDR1 is SGHRS and CDR2 is YFSETQ. This CDR3 comprises 13 residues. DNA of the CDR3: TGCGCCAGCAGCTTCCAGGGGGCGGGGGAGCAGTACTTC. Translated: CASSFQGAGEQYF. The complete variable domain, with remaining parts taken from reference TRBV5-1 and TRBJ2-7, reads KAGVTQTPRYLIKTRGQQVTLSCSPISGHRSVSWYQQTPGQGLQFLFEYFSETQRNKGNFPGRFSGRQFSNSRSEMNVSTLELGDSALYLCASSFQGAGEQYFGPGTRLTVT.

In this sample, this clone turned up once. V gene TRBV5-4 combines with J gene TRBJ1-1; D perhaps matches TRBD1 (5 bases). Germline V gene data show CDR1 as SGHNT and CDR2 as YYREEE (reference sequence). There are 14 residues in the CDR3. V gave up 0 bases and J gave up 4 bases, with 10 bases separating them. The CDR3 spells CASSLDWDGTEAFF. DNA for the CDR3: TGTGCCAGCAGCTTGGACTGGGACGGCACTGAAGCTTTCTTT. Variable domain in full (rest from reference TRBV5-4 and TRBJ1-1): ETGVTQSPTHLIKTRGQQVTLRCSSQSGHNTVSWYQQALGQGPQFIFQYYREEENGRGNFPPRFSGLQFPNYSSELNVNALELDDSALYLCASSLDWDGTEAFFGQGTRLTVV.

Comment on this clone: Other DNA sequences in this specimen translate into the identical CDR3. The V gene is TRBV5-1, the J gene TRBJ2-3, with 8 bases fitting TRBD1. The germline V gene has CDR1 SGHRS and CDR2 YFSETQ. V lost 3 bases to trimming and J lost 3 bases; unmatched junction nucleotides: 3. This CDR3 has 14 amino acids. The CDR3 region is CASSSGQGTDTQYF. In DNA form, the CDR3 reads TGCGCCAGCAGCTCCGGACAGGGAACAGATACGCAGTATTTT.

This rearrangement joins TRBV5-1 to TRBJ1-4; D is uncertain. V gave up 3 bases and J gave up 5 bases, with 8 bases separating them. The CDR3 length is 13 residues. Germline V gives CDR1 SGHRS, CDR2 YFSETQ. DNA for the CDR3: TGCGCCAGCAGCTCCCCGGGGAATGAAAAACTGTTTTTT. It encodes CASSSPGNEKLFF.

The chain combines TRBV4-1 with TRBJ2-1; 8 bases fit TRBD2. Per germline, CDR1 MGHRA and CDR2 YSYEKL. Unmatched junction bases numbered 6, after V lost 4 bases and J lost 4 bases. The CDR3 loop spans 15 amino acids. CDR3 sequence reads: CASSLAGGLYNEQFF. The CDR3 DNA sequence: TGCGCCAGCAGCCTGGCGGGGGGCTTATACAATGAGCAGTTCTTC.

The chain combines TRBV5-8 with TRBJ1-1, with D possibly matching TRBD1 (5 bases). Germline-derived CDR1 and CDR2 are SGHTS and YDEGEE. The CDR3 covers 14 residues. Trimming shortened V by 1 base and J by 4 bases, and 11 bases separated the two germline ends. This CDR3 is CASSLNGALTEAFF. CDR3 coding DNA: TGTGCCAGCAGCTTGAATGGGGCTCTCACTGAAGCTTTCTTT.

This clone came up once. The V and J genes are TRBV5-4 and TRBJ1-3; D ambiguous. Germline CDR1 SGHNT, CDR2 YYREEE (reference sequence). The CDR3 extends over 15 amino acids. The V end lost 3 bases, the J end lost 6 bases, and 16 bases lay between the germline ends. CDR3 nucleotide sequence: TGTGCCAGCAGCTCGGGCCTTCACAGCGAAAACACCATATATTTT. It translates to CASSSGLHSENTIYF.

Only one count was recorded for this clone. The chain has TRBV6-5 and TRBJ2-2; D is perhaps TRBD1 (6 bases). Per the germline V gene, CDR1 is MNHEY and CDR2 is SVGAGI. V dropped 6 bases and J dropped 6 bases, with 17 bases sitting between them. The CDR3 spans 15 residues. The CDR3 bases are TGTGCCAGCAGCCTGACAGGTTTGGTCCCCGGGGAGCTGTTTTTT. Translating it yields CASSLTGLVPGELFF.

The gene calls are TRBV30 and TRBJ2-5; TRBD1 is a possible D gene (5 bases). Trimming took 1 base from V and 7 from J, leaving 13 bases between them. The length of the CDR3 is 13 residues. Germline-derived CDR1 and CDR2 are GTSNPN and SVGIG (reference sequence). The CDR3 coding sequence is TGTGCCTGGAGTGAGGGGTCACTTGGGACCCAGTACTTC. Its protein product is CAWSEGSLGTQYF. Using reference TRBV30 and TRBJ2-5 for the parts outside the CDR3, the full variable domain is SQTIHQWPATLVQPVGSPLSLECTVEGTSNPNLYWYRQAAGRGLQLLFYSVGIGQISSEVPQNLSASRPQDRQFILSSKKLLLSDSGFYLCAWSEGSLGTQYFGPGTRLLVL.

On this clone: The sample carries other DNA sequences with the same CDR3. V and J are TRBV6-5 and TRBJ1-3, with D unclear. CDR3 length: 14 amino acids. The ends were cut back, 6 bases at V and 0 bases at J, with 9 bases in the middle. In germline, CDR1 is MNHEY, CDR2 SVGAGI. The CDR3 sequence is CASSSGDSGNTIYF. CDR3 DNA sequence: TGTGCCAGCAGCTCAGGTGACTCTGGAAACACCATATATTTT.

As to this clone: The same CDR3 can be traced to other DNA sequences in this sample. This chain links TRBV7-9 with TRBJ2-5; D not certain. The CDR3 has 14 residues. In germline, CDR1 is SEHNR, CDR2 FQNEAQ (reference sequence). V lost 1 base and J 2 bases, leaving 8 bases between the germline ends. The DNA for the CDR3 is TGTGCCAGCAGCTTAGGAGCAGTACAAGAGACCCAGTACTTC. It encodes CASSLGAVQETQYF.

V usage is TRBV27 and J usage is TRBJ2-7; a possible D gene is TRBD1 (5 bases). CDR3 length: 15 amino acids. The germline V gene has CDR1 MNHEY and CDR2 SMNVEV (reference sequence). Trimming left V 6 bases short and J 3 bases short, with 18 bases between. The CDR3 DNA reads as TGTGCCAGCAGATCCACCCTCGGACACAGCTACGAGCAGTACTTC. Its translation: CASRSTLGHSYEQYF.

This chain connects TRBV30 to TRBJ1-2; D unresolved. V lost 2 bases and J 1 base, leaving 14 bases between the germline ends. CDR1 is GTSNPN, CDR2 SVGIG, per germline (reference sequence). The CDR3 sequence is 15 residues long. The CDR3 sequence: CAWSPNRKLNYGYTF. The CDR3 DNA follows: TGTGCCTGGAGTCCGAACAGAAAGCTTAACTATGGCTACACCTTC.

The table lists this clone with a few counts. The chain uses TRBV28 and TRBJ1-5; 8 bases align to TRBD1. The CDR3 is 11 residues long. V trimming: 7 bases; J trimming: 10 bases; junction bases outside the gene matches: 3. Germline V CDR1 and CDR2: MDHEN, SYDVKM. CDR3 protein: CASIDRGPQHF. The CDR3 bases are TGTGCCAGCATTGACAGGGGACCCCAGCATTTT.

As regards this clone: Other DNA sequences within the sample encode an identical CDR3. V and J are TRBV7-2 and TRBJ2-7; weak D call: TRBD1 (6 bases). With 6 bases removed from V and 2 bases from J, the gap between germline ends came to 8 bases. This CDR3 is built from 12 residues. Germline CDR1 reads SGHTA; CDR2 reads FQGNSA. As DNA, the CDR3 is TGTGCCAGCAGTCGGACAGCCTACGAGCAGTACTTC. Translating it yields CASSRTAYEQYF.